The 31 T cell receptor beta chains below all came from one sample that was sequenced in a study of shared clonotypes between healthy human individuals. Libraries were prepared by immunoSEQ multiplex PCR; TCRdb keeps only in-frame clonotypes and omits some of them. Of over 1.4 million clones listed, over 95% are singletons. The specimen sequenced was naive CD4+ T cells sorted from blood. Described subset: CD45RA+ positively selected. Receptors originate from a man aged 25 to 40 in good health.

The CDR3 region has the DNA TGTGCCAGCAGTTGGTATACAGCCTACCAATCCTATGGCTACACCTTC. As protein: CASSWYTAYQSYGYTF. The chain is built from TRBV28 and TRBJ1-2; D uncertain. This CDR3 is built from 16 residues. V lost 4 bases to trimming and J lost 4 bases, with 19 bases between them. Germline assignment: CDR1 MDHEN and CDR2 SYDVKM.

This clone was observed once. The rearrangement joins TRBV29-1 to TRBJ2-5; a possible D gene is TRBD2 (6 bases). Germline CDR1 reads SQVTM; CDR2 reads ANQGSEA. Trimming shortened V by 6 bases and J by 2 bases, and 13 bases separated the two germline ends. The CDR3 loop spans 13 amino acids. The CDR3 DNA reads TGCAGCGTCGCAGGACTACTTCAAGAGACCCAGTACTTC. Translation gives CSVAGLLQETQYF.

This chain uses TRBV30 with TRBJ2-1; 10 bases match TRBD2. V was pared by 2 bases and J by 7 bases, with 23 bases of the junction left unmatched. The CDR3 totals 20 residues. Per the germline V gene, CDR1 is GTSNPN and CDR2 is SVGIG (reference sequence). CDR3 nucleotides: TGTGCCTGGAGTATCTCAGGGGTTATGTCTAGCGGGAGAGGGACTAATGAGCAGTTCTTC. This sequence encodes CAWSISGVMSSGRGTNEQFF.

The chain has TRBV5-4 and TRBJ2-7, with 9 nucleotides matching TRBD2. The CDR3 totals 16 residues. Unmatched junction bases numbered 7, after V lost 3 bases and J lost 0 bases. CDR1 is SGHNT, CDR2 YYREEE, per germline (reference sequence). For the CDR3, the DNA is TGTGCCAGCAGCTCTACCGGGACTAGCAGCTCCTACGAGCAGTACTTC. This gives the protein CASSSTGTSSSYEQYF.

This clone was counted once. This chain connects TRBV15 to TRBJ1-1, with a tentative D call TRBD1 (5 bases). Trimming left V 9 bases short and J 1 base short, with 12 bases between. This CDR3 comprises 13 residues. CDR1 and CDR2 (germline): LNHNV, YYDKDF (reference sequence). The chain's CDR3 is CATTKGENTEAFF. In nucleotides, the CDR3 is TGTGCCACTACGAAAGGGGAGAACACTGAAGCTTTCTTT.

The chain couples TRBV10-3 to TRBJ1-1; 12 bases match TRBD1. V lost 6 bases and J lost 4; bases outside the gene matches: 12. CDR1 and CDR2 (germline): ENHRY, SYGVKD. The CDR3 contains 17 residues. Here the CDR3 reads CAISQSGTGGFSTEAFF. Here the CDR3 DNA reads TGTGCCATCAGCCAGTCCGGGACAGGGGGCTTTTCCACTGAAGCTTTCTTT.

This chain uses TRBV9 with TRBJ2-7, with D perhaps matching TRBD1 (5 bases). This CDR3 comprises 15 residues. Per the germline V gene, CDR1 is SGDLS and CDR2 is YYNGEE. V lost 5 bases and J 0 bases, leaving 15 bases between the germline ends. CDR3 nucleotides: TGTGCCAGCAGTCCCTACAGGACCCTCTCCTACGAGCAGTACTTC. As protein: CASSPYRTLSYEQYF.

Only one count was recorded for this clone. V and J are TRBV9 and TRBJ2-3; TRBD1 aligns across 7 bases. The CDR3 is 15 residues long. With 0 bases clipped from V and 4 bases from J, the junction kept 5 bases outside the gene matches. Germline loops: CDR1 SGDLS, CDR2 YYNGEE. The CDR3 DNA sequence: TGTGCCAGCAGCGTAGCGACAGGGTCATCAGATACGCAGTATTTT. Protein: CASSVATGSSDTQYF.

V gene TRBV28 combines with J gene TRBJ1-2; TRBD1 is a possible D gene (6 bases). Germline V gene sequence: CDR1 MDHEN, CDR2 SYDVKM. V lost 6 bases and J 0 bases, leaving 8 bases between the germline ends. The length of the CDR3 is 13 residues. The CDR3 DNA is TGTGCCAGCAGCGGGACACCTAACTATGGCTACACCTTC. Translating it yields CASSGTPNYGYTF.

V usage is TRBV1 and J usage is TRBJ2-4; the table gives TRBD2 as D, unverified against the DNA. TRBV1 is a recognized pseudogene. The CDR3 is made up of 15 amino acids. This CDR3 is CTSSQLGLESDIQYF. In nucleotides, the CDR3 is TGCACCAGCAGCCAATTGGGACTAGAGTCTGACATTCAGTACTTC.

The rearrangement uses TRBV9 and TRBJ2-1; 8 bases agree with TRBD1. The CDR3 length is 16 residues. Trimming cost V 1 base and J 4 bases; bases outside gene matches: 7. The germline CDR1 and CDR2 sequences are SGDLS and YYNGEE. The CDR3 bases are TGTGCCAGCAGCGTAATGGGACAGGTGCTATACAATGAGCAGTTCTTC. It codes for CASSVMGQVLYNEQFF.

This clone has just a few counts. V gene TRBV7-2 combines with J gene TRBJ2-7; D remains ambiguous. V gave up 2 bases and J gave up 5 bases, with 10 bases separating them. CDR1 is SGHTA and CDR2 is FQGNSA in the germline V gene. This CDR3 contains 13 residues. The CDR3 DNA reads as TGTGCCAGCAGCTTAATCGGGTTTCACGAGCAGTACTTC. Protein: CASSLIGFHEQYF.

V usage is TRBV7-3 and J usage is TRBJ2-2; D may be TRBD2 (6 bases). Germline loops: CDR1 SGHTA, CDR2 FQGTGA. The CDR3 contains 16 residues. V was pared by 5 bases and J by 4 bases, with 17 bases between. CDR3 loop: CASSPTREGGTGELFF. In DNA, the CDR3 is TGTGCCAGCAGCCCGACTAGGGAAGGCGGCACCGGGGAGCTGTTTTTT.

V gene TRBV19 combines with J gene TRBJ1-1, with D possibly matching TRBD1 (5 bases). V was cut by 7 bases and J by 4 bases, with 19 bases left in between. This CDR3 has 15 residues. CDR1 and CDR2 (germline): LNHDA, SQIVND (reference sequence). DNA for the CDR3: TGTGCCAGTACCCTAATACAGGTCTCGGGCACTGAAGCTTTCTTT. It yields the protein CASTLIQVSGTEAFF.

V gene TRBV4-1 combines with J gene TRBJ2-2; weak D call: TRBD2 (6 bases). This CDR3 is 18 amino acids long. Germline V gives CDR1 MGHRA, CDR2 YSYEKL. Deletions cut 0 bases from V and 1 base from J, with 15 bases between. DNA of the CDR3: TGCGCCAGCAGCCAAGAGGGGGGAGCAGGGAAGAACACCGGGGAGCTGTTTTTT. It codes for CASSQEGGAGKNTGELFF.

This chain links TRBV23-1 with TRBJ1-4, with D unclear. TRBV23-1 is annotated as an ORF whose role is uncertain. The CDR3 runs to 22 residues. V was cut by 1 base and J by 0 bases, with 27 bases left in between. Here the CDR3 DNA reads TGCGCCAGCAGTCAATTTCTTCCCCCTCGGACCCTGTCGGACGCAACTAATGAAAAACTGTTTTTT. Protein sequence: CASSQFLPPRTLSDATNEKLFF.

The rearrangement uses TRBV2 and TRBJ2-6; no clear D. This CDR3 has 12 amino acids. Per germline, CDR1 SNHLY and CDR2 FYNNEI. V lost 5 bases, J lost 15 bases, and 14 bases lay in between. The CDR3 loop reads CASSTNERTLTF. The CDR3 DNA follows: TGTGCCAGCAGTACCAACGAACGTACCCTGACTTTC. Together with reference TRBV2 and TRBJ2-6, the CDR3 gives the full variable domain: EPEVTQTPSHQVTQMGQEVILRCVPISNHLYFYWYRQILGQKVEFLVSFYNNEISEKSEIFDDQFSVERPDGSNFTLKIRSTKLEDSAMYFCASSTNERTLTFGAGSRLTVL.

CDR3 amino acids: CASSYSRGRAFF. CDR3 bases: TGTGCCAGCAGTTACTCGCGAGGACGGGCTTTCTTT. J is TRBJ1-1 and V is TRBV6-6; the D is unclear. Per germline, CDR1 MNHNY and CDR2 SVGAGI (reference sequence). This CDR3 comprises 12 residues. V was shortened by 0 bases and J by 11 bases, with 10 bases between the two germline ends.

Of note for this clone: One junction end disagrees with the germline gene, perhaps due to a read error. The chain has TRBV7-7 and TRBJ2-5; 9 bases map to TRBD2. Germline V gene lookup returns CDR1 SSHAT and CDR2 FNYEAQ (reference sequence). The CDR3 is 15 amino acids. CDR3 residues: CASSPSVAGAETQYF. The CDR3 region has the DNA TGTGCTAGCAGCCCCTCCGTAGCGGGAGCAGAGACCCAGTACTTC.

The table lists this clone with a few counts. This sequence joins TRBV5-1 and TRBJ2-7, with 9 bases aligning to TRBD1. Germline trimming cut 0 bases from V and 5 bases from J; bases unmatched to any gene: 0. The CDR3 contains 13 residues. The germline V gene encodes CDR1 SGHRS and CDR2 YFSETQ. The CDR3 sequence is CASSLGTGDEQYF. CDR3 coding DNA: TGCGCCAGCAGCTTGGGGACAGGGGACGAGCAGTACTTC.

The rearrangement joins TRBV7-3 to TRBJ2-3, with D possibly being TRBD2 (6 bases). Per the germline V gene, CDR1 is SGHTA and CDR2 is FQGTGA. Trimming left V 5 bases short and J 1 base short, with 13 bases between. This CDR3 spans 15 amino acids. The CDR3 spells CASSPLASRTDTQYF. CDR3 DNA sequence: TGTGCCAGCAGCCCCCTAGCGTCCCGCACAGATACGCAGTATTTT.

The CDR3 DNA reads as TGTGCCAGCAGTTACAGTCGGGCCAACGTCCTGACTTTC. Protein product: CASSYSRANVLTF. The chain is built from TRBV6-5 and TRBJ2-6; D remains ambiguous. V was pared by 2 bases and J by 5 bases, with 4 bases between. This CDR3 comprises 13 residues. The V gene's germline CDR1 is MNHEY and CDR2 SVGAGI.

This clone was picked up one time. The chain combines TRBV6-1 with TRBJ1-3, with 7 positions matching TRBD1. V lost 2 bases to trimming and J lost 0 bases; unmatched junction nucleotides: 7. Germline V gene lookup returns CDR1 MNHNS and CDR2 SASEGT. This CDR3 is built from 17 residues. CDR3 amino acids: CASSEFAGGSSGNTIYF. The CDR3 DNA reads TGTGCCAGCAGTGAATTCGCAGGGGGGAGCTCTGGAAACACCATATATTTT.

The chain combines TRBV15 with TRBJ1-5; no firm D call. Germline V gene sequence: CDR1 LNHNV, CDR2 YYDKDF (reference sequence). The V gene lost 0 bases and the J gene lost 5 bases, with 11 bases spanning the gap. The CDR3 covers 15 residues. The CDR3 loop reads CATSRDLREHQPQHF. The CDR3 DNA reads TGTGCCACCAGCAGAGATCTGAGGGAGCATCAGCCCCAGCATTTT.

The rearrangement links TRBV6-5 to TRBJ1-2; D is perhaps TRBD1 (5 bases). Trimming cost V 7 bases and J 8 bases, with 17 bases left between them. The germline V gene encodes CDR1 MNHEY and CDR2 SVGAGI. The CDR3 sequence is 13 residues long. The DNA of the CDR3 is TGTGCCAGCAAACCGAGGGGAGGAGTAGGCTACACCTTC. Protein product: CASKPRGGVGYTF.

The chain recombines TRBV19 with TRBJ2-5; 11 bases map to TRBD2. CDR3 length equals 14 residues. Trimming took 2 bases from V and 9 from J; bases not matched to a gene: 5. The germline CDR1 and CDR2 sequences are LNHDA and SQIVND (reference sequence). The CDR3, as DNA: TGTGCCAGTAGTATAACTAGCGGGAGTGGAGCCCAGTACTTC. Protein product: CASSITSGSGAQYF.

The chain couples TRBV7-8 to TRBJ2-1; D gene uncertain. V lost 5 bases and J 0 bases, leaving 11 bases between the germline ends. Germline values: CDR1 SGHVS, CDR2 FQNEAQ. The CDR3 spans 15 residues. CDR3 nucleotide sequence: TGTGCCAGCAGCCCACAGCTAAGCTCCTACAATGAGCAGTTCTTC. Translating it yields CASSPQLSSYNEQFF.

This clone was counted once. The chain combines TRBV30 with TRBJ2-4; no clear D gene. Germline lookup yields CDR1 GTSNPN and CDR2 SVGIG (reference sequence). There are 11 residues in the CDR3. Trimming took off 4 bases at V and 7 bases at J, with 8 bases between the two ends. The CDR3 protein is CAWTSFNIQYF. The CDR3 region has the DNA TGTGCCTGGACCTCCTTTAACATTCAGTACTTC. Full variable domain (outside the CDR3, taken from reference TRBV30 and TRBJ2-4): SQTIHQWPATLVQPVGSPLSLECTVEGTSNPNLYWYRQAAGRGLQLLFYSVGIGQISSEVPQNLSASRPQDRQFILSSKKLLLSDSGFYLCAWTSFNIQYFGAGTRLSVL.

The rearrangement uses TRBV9 and TRBJ1-2; TRBD1 aligns across 7 bases. CDR1 is SGDLS, CDR2 YYNGEE, per germline. Losses at the gene ends were 1 base for V and 7 bases for J; bases not matched to a gene: 10. The length of the CDR3 is 15 residues. For the CDR3, the DNA is TGTGCCAGCAGCGTAACAGGGGTAGGGTCTGGTGGCTACACCTTC. Amino acid sequence: CASSVTGVGSGGYTF.

This clone showed up just once. J is TRBJ2-7 and V is TRBV27, with D perhaps TRBD1 or TRBD2 (5 bases each). The germline V gene has CDR1 MNHEY and CDR2 SMNVEV (reference sequence). The CDR3 extends over 18 amino acids. V was cut by 5 bases and J by 0 bases, with 23 bases left in between. The CDR3 DNA sequence: TGTGCCAGCAGTCAATACCGGGACGTCCGGGACCACTCCTACGAGCAGTACTTC. Its protein product is CASSQYRDVRDHSYEQYF.

The gene calls are TRBV5-1 and TRBJ2-5, with 8 bases lining up with TRBD2. The DNA matches TRBJ2-7 better at its end, which makes the J call doubtful. CDR1 is SGHRS and CDR2 is YFSETQ in the germline V gene. The CDR3 length is 14 residues. The CDR3 DNA reads TGCGCCAGCTCCTCCAGGACTAGCACCTACGAGCAGTACTTC. This encodes CASSSRTSTYEQYF.